A single sample is the source of the 30 T cell receptor beta chains below, sequenced in a study of blood T cells in healthy people across ages. Through a sample-barcoded 5' primer and a J-beta primer mix, a second PCR was run for roughly 7 to 12 cycles. TCRdb re-called the 5' RACE reads with MiXCR, one entry per CDR3 protein. The sample records about 1,400,000 distinct CDR3 sequences, roughly 59% being singletons. Sequencing used blood. All receptors come from a young man in good health.

J is TRBJ2-1 and V is TRBV5-1, with D possibly matching TRBD2 (5 bases). This CDR3 has 14 residues. The germline V gene has CDR1 SGHRS and CDR2 YFSETQ. Trimming stripped 0 bases from V and 9 bases from J, with 13 bases between. CDR3 DNA sequence: TGCGCCAGCAGCTTGGCCGTCCCCCGGGGTGAGCAGTTCTTC. This codes for CASSLAVPRGEQFF.

The V gene is TRBV7-6, the J gene TRBJ2-3; 8 nucleotides line up with TRBD1. CDR3 size: 14 residues. Germline V lookup: CDR1 SGHVS, CDR2 FNYEAQ. The trim removed 1 base at V and 6 bases at J, leaving 3 bases unmatched. The CDR3 region has the DNA TGTGCCAGCAGCTTAGAGACAGGGGCCGATACGCAGTATTTT. Amino acids: CASSLETGADTQYF. Full variable domain (rest looked up from reference TRBV7-6 and TRBJ2-3): GAGVSQSPRYKVTKRGQDVALRCDPISGHVSLYWYRQALGQGPEFLTYFNYEAQQDKSGLPNDRFSAERPEGSISTLTIQRTEQRDSAMYRCASSLETGADTQYFGPGTRLTVL.

This clonotype has just a few counts. The rearrangement uses TRBV3-1 and TRBJ1-2; D is possibly TRBD1 (6 bases). The CDR3 loop spans 16 amino acids. V lost 3 bases and J 5 bases, leaving 19 bases between the germline ends. Looked up from germline, CDR1 is LGHDT and CDR2 is YNNKEL (reference sequence). The CDR3 protein is CASSQARQAVKYGYTF. Here the CDR3 DNA reads TGTGCCAGCAGCCAGGCCAGACAGGCAGTGAAGTATGGCTACACCTTC.

This clonotype has more than one count but fewer than ten. This chain joins TRBV6-6 and TRBJ1-2; 8 bases are a match to TRBD1. The V segment lost 0 bases and the J segment 4 bases; nucleotides outside the gene matches: 4. The germline V gene encodes CDR1 MNHNY and CDR2 SVGAGI (reference sequence). This CDR3 has 15 residues. CDR3: CASSYSQGGGYGYTF. CDR3 DNA sequence: TGTGCCAGCAGTTACTCACAGGGGGGTGGCTATGGCTACACCTTC.

As concerns this clonotype: The junction and the germline gene differ at one end; a read error may be behind it. V gene TRBV2 combines with J gene TRBJ2-6, with D uncertain. The CDR3 covers 14 residues. Germline CDR1 SNHLY, CDR2 FYNNEI. CDR3 loop: CACSVYSGANVLTF. The CDR3 bases are TGTGCCTGCAGTGTCTACTCTGGGGCCAACGTCCTGACTTTC. Complete variable domain (other parts from reference TRBV2 and TRBJ2-6): EPEVTQTPSHQVTQMGQEVILRCVPISNHLYFYWYRQILGQKVEFLVSFYNNEISEKSEIFDDQFSVERPDGSNFTLKIRSTKLEDSAMYFCACSVYSGANVLTFGAGSRLTVL.

The chain employs TRBV29-1 and TRBJ2-6; no clear D. This CDR3 is built from 13 residues. Germline assignment: CDR1 SQVTM and CDR2 ANQGSEA. Trimming stripped 2 bases from V and 8 bases from J, with 10 bases between. The DNA of the CDR3 is TGCAGCGTTGAATTACAGAATTCCAACGTCCTGACTTTC. Amino acid sequence: CSVELQNSNVLTF.

V gene TRBV3-1 combines with J gene TRBJ1-2; 8 nucleotides agree with TRBD1. The germline V gene encodes CDR1 LGHDT and CDR2 YNNKEL (reference sequence). V was pared by 1 base and J by 3 bases, with 7 bases of the junction left unmatched. There are 16 residues in the CDR3. The chain's CDR3 is CASSQVWGQADYGYTF. CDR3 bases: TGTGCCAGCAGCCAAGTATGGGGACAGGCTGACTATGGCTACACCTTC.

This clonotype occurred a few times. The V gene is TRBV14, the J gene TRBJ2-1; 8 nucleotides agree with TRBD2. The trim removed 4 bases at V and 0 bases at J, leaving 5 bases unmatched. This CDR3 is built from 16 residues. The germline V gene has CDR1 SGHDN and CDR2 FVKESK. The CDR3 coding sequence is TGTGCCAGCAGCCTGCCCACTAGCGGCTCCTACAATGAGCAGTTCTTC. This translates into CASSLPTSGSYNEQFF.

This chain links TRBV7-6 with TRBJ1-5; D is possibly TRBD1 (5 bases). CDR3 size: 14 residues. Per germline, CDR1 SGHVS and CDR2 FNYEAQ. V lost 2 bases and J lost 7, with 12 bases in between. The CDR3 loop reads CASSLSAGDQPQHF. The CDR3 DNA reads TGTGCCAGCAGCTTAAGTGCGGGGGACCAGCCCCAGCATTTT.

V is TRBV6-2 or TRBV6-3 and J is TRBJ2-1, with TRBD1 identical over 7 bases. Germline CDR1 reads MNHEY; CDR2 reads SVGEGT. The CDR3 consists of 12 residues. V was clipped by 2 bases and J by 13 bases; unmatched bases: 5. The CDR3 loop is CASSYPRQGQFF. In DNA, the CDR3 is TGTGCCAGCAGTTACCCCCGACAGGGACAGTTCTTC.

The V gene is TRBV21-1, the J gene TRBJ2-5; the table names TRBD1, a call not compared with the DNA. The J call is doubtful: the DNA matches TRBJ2-7 better. TRBV21-1 is designated a pseudogene. The CDR3 has 12 amino acids. DNA of the CDR3: TGTGCCAGCAGCAGATACAGGGTCGAGCAGTACTTC. This sequence encodes CASSRYRVEQYF.

This clonotype was recorded a few times. V and J are TRBV29-1 and TRBJ2-7, with D tentatively TRBD2 (5 bases). V was pared by 6 bases and J by 4 bases, with 22 bases between. Per the germline V gene, CDR1 is SQVTM and CDR2 is ANQGSEA. The CDR3 extends over 15 amino acids. DNA for the CDR3: TGCAGCGTCGCTCTTATGGGTGGGAGTCGGTACGAGCAGTACTTC. This sequence encodes CSVALMGGSRYEQYF.

The chain joins TRBV5-1 to TRBJ2-5; 7 bases agree with TRBD2. This CDR3 is 16 amino acids long. Trimming cost V 0 bases and J 1 base; bases outside gene matches: 6. Germline-derived CDR1 and CDR2 are SGHRS and YFSETQ. CDR3 sequence (DNA): TGCGCCAGCAGCTTGGACAGGCGGGGGACCCAAGAGACCCAGTACTTC. Amino acid sequence: CASSLDRRGTQETQYF.

V is TRBV29-1 and J is TRBJ1-2; 7 nucleotides align to TRBD1. The CDR3 loop spans 13 amino acids. The germline V gene has CDR1 SQVTM and CDR2 ANQGSEA. V dropped 6 bases and J dropped 8; count of bases not matched to a gene: 12. CDR3 residues: CSVDREDVWGYTF. CDR3 coding DNA: TGCAGCGTAGACAGGGAAGACGTGTGGGGCTACACCTTC.

This clonotype was observed once. This chain joins TRBV6-5 and TRBJ2-7; 7 bases align to TRBD1. The CDR3 has 13 residues. J was trimmed by 3 bases and V by 6 bases; bases with no gene match: 5. Per the germline V gene, CDR1 is MNHEY and CDR2 is SVGAGI. This chain's CDR3 is CASRGQNFYEQYF. CDR3 in DNA: TGTGCCAGCAGGGGACAGAACTTCTACGAGCAGTACTTC.

The chain has TRBV7-2 and TRBJ1-6, with a tentative D call TRBD1 (6 bases). Germline assignment: CDR1 SGHTA and CDR2 FQGNSA. V lost 5 bases, J lost 4 bases, and 12 bases lay in between. The CDR3 totals 15 residues. CDR3 sequence: CASSGGTPYNSPLHF. In nucleotides, the CDR3 is TGTGCCAGCAGCGGAGGGACACCATATAATTCACCCCTCCACTTT.

The J gene is TRBJ2-5, the V gene TRBV11-2; tentatively, D is TRBD2 (5 bases). The V and J ends lost 1 base and 3 bases respectively, with 18 bases between them. CDR1 is SGHAT and CDR2 is FQNNGV in the germline V gene. This CDR3 is built from 17 residues. The CDR3 spells CASSLGLGRRLEETQYF. The CDR3 DNA sequence: TGTGCCAGCAGCTTAGGACTCGGGCGGAGGTTAGAAGAGACCCAGTACTTC. The entire variable domain, with the rest obtained from reference TRBV11-2 and TRBJ2-5, is as follows: EAGVAQSPRYKIIEKRQSVAFWCNPISGHATLYWYQQILGQGPKLLIQFQNNGVVDDSQLPKDRFSAERLKGVDSTLKIQPAKLEDSAVYLCASSLGLGRRLEETQYFGPGTRLLVL.

The sample holds a few counts of this clonotype. The chain links TRBV7-8 to TRBJ2-3, with 13 bases that match TRBD2. This CDR3 spans 20 amino acids. The germline V gene has CDR1 SGHVS and CDR2 FQNEAQ. Trimming took 7 bases from V and 0 from J; bases not matched to a gene: 16. The CDR3 sequence: CASTHPGGTSGMASTDTQYF. The CDR3 coding sequence is TGTGCCAGCACCCACCCTGGGGGGACTAGCGGGATGGCTAGCACAGATACGCAGTATTTT.

In this sample, this clonotype turned up once. The chain employs TRBV20-1 and TRBJ1-4; TRBD1 aligns across 10 bases. This CDR3 has 13 residues. Trimming at V came to 6 bases and at J to 6 bases, leaving 4 bases not matched to a gene. Germline CDR1 reads DFQATT; CDR2 reads SNEGSKA (reference sequence). The CDR3 bases are TGCAGTGCAGAGGACAGGGGGTATGAAAAACTGTTTTTT. Its protein product is CSAEDRGYEKLFF.

The chain uses TRBV12-3 or TRBV12-4 and TRBJ1-2; 7 bases are a match to TRBD1. The junction had 11 bases not matched to a gene; V was cut back by 5 bases and J by 5 bases. The CDR3 has 15 amino acids. CDR3 nucleotides: TGTGCCAGCAGTCCCCAGACAGGGAGTGGATATGGCTACACCTTC. Its translation is CASSPQTGSGYGYTF.

This sequence joins TRBV28 and TRBJ1-4; 9 nucleotides line up with TRBD1. The V segment lost 3 bases and the J segment 7 bases; nucleotides outside the gene matches: 12. The length of the CDR3 is 17 residues. Looked up from germline, CDR1 is MDHEN and CDR2 is SYDVKM. The CDR3 sequence is CASSFPPYRQGGEKLFF. DNA for the CDR3: TGTGCCAGCAGTTTCCCCCCCTACAGACAGGGGGGTGAAAAACTGTTTTTT.

The rearrangement links TRBV25-1 to TRBJ2-1, with D perhaps TRBD1 (5 bases). Germline V gene data show CDR1 as MGHDK and CDR2 as SYGVNS. V dropped 1 base and J dropped 7 bases, with 14 bases sitting between them. The CDR3 has 15 amino acids. CDR3 sequence (DNA): TGTGCCAGCAGTGAATCGTGGACATATACGAATGAGCAGTTCTTC. Amino acid sequence: CASSESWTYTNEQFF.

CDR3 loop: CASSQRTGSSYEQYF. The DNA of the CDR3 is TGCGCCAGCAGCCAAAGGACCGGAAGCTCCTACGAGCAGTACTTC. The chain employs TRBV4-1 and TRBJ2-7, with D hard to call. V dropped 2 bases and J dropped 0 bases, with 11 bases sitting between them. CDR3 length equals 15 residues. The germline CDR1 and CDR2 sequences are MGHRA and YSYEKL.

This clonotype was recorded a few times. This chain links TRBV28 with TRBJ2-4; 11 bases fit TRBD2. The CDR3 covers 14 residues. With V trimmed by 6 bases and J by 4 bases, 2 bases remained unmatched. Germline loops: CDR1 MDHEN, CDR2 SYDVKM. CDR3 nucleotide sequence: TGTGCCAGCAGAAGACTAGCGGGAAAAAACATTCAGTACTTC. It yields the protein CASRRLAGKNIQYF.

V gene TRBV30 combines with J gene TRBJ1-1, with D uncertain. The CDR3 runs to 12 residues. The germline CDR1 and CDR2 sequences are GTSNPN and SVGIG (reference sequence). With 2 bases removed from V and 0 bases from J, the gap between germline ends came to 4 bases. CDR3 loop: CAWSPVNTEAFF. The CDR3 DNA follows: TGTGCCTGGAGTCCGGTGAACACTGAAGCTTTCTTT. Drawing the rest from reference TRBV30 and TRBJ1-1, the complete variable domain is SQTIHQWPATLVQPVGSPLSLECTVEGTSNPNLYWYRQAAGRGLQLLFYSVGIGQISSEVPQNLSASRPQDRQFILSSKKLLLSDSGFYLCAWSPVNTEAFFGQGTRLTVV.

The CDR3, as DNA: TGTGCCAGCAGTTACGGGACTAGCGGGGGCGCCGTTGGGGCCCAGTACTTC. Its protein is CASSYGTSGGAVGAQYF. V is TRBV6-5 and J is TRBJ2-5, with 14 bases identical to TRBD2. Trimming took 2 bases from V and 9 from J; bases not matched to a gene: 11. The CDR3 contains 17 residues. CDR1 is MNHEY and CDR2 is SVGAGI in the germline V gene.

The V call is TRBV30, the J call TRBJ1-5; 12 bases are a match to TRBD1. J gave up 6 bases and V 0 bases, and 3 bases lay outside the gene matches. Germline CDR1 is GTSNPN and CDR2 is SVGIG (reference sequence). CDR3 length equals 15 residues. The CDR3 DNA reads TGTGCCTGGAGTGTAGGGGACAGGGGGCCTCAGCCCCAGCATTTT. It specifies CAWSVGDRGPQPQHF.

The chain has TRBV20-1 and TRBJ2-4; 11 nucleotides agree with TRBD2. The CDR3 runs to 15 residues. The trim removed 0 bases at V and 15 bases at J, leaving 13 bases unmatched. CDR1 and CDR2 (germline): DFQATT, SNEGSKA (reference sequence). The CDR3 sequence is CSARDVAATSGSRYF. The CDR3 nucleotides are TGCAGTGCTAGAGATGTAGCGGCAACTAGCGGGAGCCGGTACTTC.

This clonotype was seen just once. The V and J genes are TRBV2 and TRBJ1-1; D not resolved. The V end was cut by 1 base, the J end by 0 bases, with 12 bases between. Germline V lookup: CDR1 SNHLY, CDR2 FYNNEI. CDR3 length equals 16 residues. The CDR3 DNA reads as TGTGCCAGCAGTGAAGGGGTATGGAGTATGAACACTGAAGCTTTCTTT. The encoded protein is CASSEGVWSMNTEAFF.

The V and J genes are TRBV7-2 and TRBJ2-5; D remains ambiguous. The CDR3 is made up of 15 amino acids. Trimming cost V 3 bases and J 6 bases, with 17 bases left between them. Germline V gene data show CDR1 as SGHTA and CDR2 as FQGNSA. The CDR3 DNA reads as TGTGCCAGCAGCTTGGCCCCCGCTTTAGACCAGACCCAGTACTTC. Translated, it gives CASSLAPALDQTQYF. Drawing the rest from reference TRBV7-2 and TRBJ2-5, the complete variable domain is GAGVSQSPSNKVTEKGKDVELRCDPISGHTALYWYRQSLGQGLEFLIYFQGNSAPDKSGLPSDRFSAERTGGSVSTLTIQRTQQEDSAVYLCASSLAPALDQTQYFGPGTRLLVL.